Described below is a single T cell receptor beta chain sequence and its context. Antigen: not known. The CDR3 covers 17 residues. CDR1 SGHVS and CDR2 FQNEAQ come from the germline V gene. V was clipped by 4 bases and J by 3 bases; unmatched bases: 12. Sequencing used immunoSEQ multiplex PCR; TCRdb keeps in-frame clones, though not all of them. The repertoire consists of over 60,000 clones, with roughly nine tenths occurring once and the leading ten covering around 0.92%. The sample is drawn from a study of OX40 agonist ivuxolimab in advanced cancers. Across the study: The dose-escalation group included hepatocellular carcinoma, melanoma, renal cell carcinoma and head and neck cancer. Those enrolled were approximately 83% male, with a mean age of approximately 60 years and ages from roughly 20 to 90. Study conclusions and caveats: Some nonresponders likewise displayed low normalized T-cell clonal expansion. On average, a greater number of expanded clones characterised CD8+ T cells relative to CD4+.

Material: CD4+ or CD8+ T cells sorted from blood, obtained in a trial of the OX40 agonist ivuxolimab. This sequence originates from an adult with an advanced solid tumor such as melanoma, head and neck, liver or kidney cancer. This chain joins TRBV7-8 and TRBJ1-5, with 7 bases identical to TRBD1. The CDR3 region is CASSSLDRFTNNQPQHF. The DNA for the CDR3 is TGTGCCAGCAGCTCGTTGGACAGGTTTACCAACAATCAGCCCCAGCATTTT.